These 27 T cell receptor beta chains originate from one sample sequenced in a study of blood T cell repertoires in COVID-19. Profiling relied on immunoSEQ multiplex PCR, and the TCRdb table lists in-frame clones only, not all of them. Here the sample spans fewer than 200,000 clones, 82% being singletons. The source material was peripheral blood. The receptors originated from a woman aged 65 to 85 with acute or convalescent COVID-19.

This chain links TRBV28 with TRBJ2-5; TRBD1 matches 9 bases. The germline V gene encodes CDR1 MDHEN and CDR2 SYDVKM. J gave up 0 bases and V 8 bases, and 4 bases lay outside the gene matches. This CDR3 has 14 amino acids. CDR3 sequence (DNA): TGTGCCAGCGGGGACAGGGCGTACCAAGAGACCCAGTACTTC. Translating it yields CASGDRAYQETQYF.

The genes are TRBV11-3 and TRBJ2-7, with 7 positions matching TRBD2. Germline V gives CDR1 SGHNT, CDR2 YENEEA. This CDR3 region has 15 residues. The V segment lost 3 bases and the J segment 3 bases; nucleotides outside the gene matches: 8. CDR3: CASSFNSGIDYEQYF. The CDR3 DNA is TGTGCCAGCAGCTTCAACAGCGGGATTGACTACGAGCAGTACTTC.

This chain uses TRBV19 with TRBJ1-5, with a possible D match to TRBD1 (5 bases). The CDR3 length is 16 residues. V was cut by 0 bases and J by 7 bases, with 16 bases left in between. Germline V lookup: CDR1 LNHDA, CDR2 SQIVND (reference sequence). CDR3 protein: CASSIDRRVIEQPQHF. CDR3 DNA sequence: TGTGCCAGTAGTATAGATCGCAGGGTGATAGAACAGCCCCAGCATTTT.

The V gene is TRBV5-4, the J gene TRBJ1-2; TRBD1 is a possible D gene (6 bases). Trimming pared 0 bases from V and 4 bases from J, leaving 13 bases between. There are 15 residues in the CDR3. Germline CDR1 and CDR2: SGHNT and YYREEE (reference sequence). The CDR3, as DNA: TGTGCCAGCAGCTTGGGTTCAGGGGATACCTATGGCTACACCTTC. This codes for CASSLGSGDTYGYTF.

This clone is a singleton in its sample. The chain employs TRBV29-1 and TRBJ2-1; 8 positions match TRBD1. Germline lookup yields CDR1 SQVTM and CDR2 ANQGSEA. The CDR3 length is 14 residues. J gave up 8 bases and V 2 bases, and 8 bases lay outside the gene matches. The CDR3 bases are TGCAGCGTTGAATACTGGACAGGGCATCATGAGCAGTTCTTC. This sequence encodes CSVEYWTGHHEQFF.

This clone has more than one count but fewer than ten. The genes are TRBV4-3 and TRBJ1-2; no clear D. Trimming removed 0 bases at V and 3 bases at J, with 14 bases between. Germline CDR1 reads LGHNA; CDR2 reads YSLEER. The CDR3 has 16 amino acids. The CDR3 protein is CASSQEMADNDYGYTF. The CDR3 DNA is TGCGCCAGCAGCCAAGAAATGGCAGATAATGACTATGGCTACACCTTC.

The J gene is TRBJ2-6, the V gene TRBV9; weak D call: TRBD1 (5 bases). CDR3 length: 15 amino acids. Looked up from germline, CDR1 is SGDLS and CDR2 is YYNGEE. V was cut by 0 bases and J by 2 bases, with 6 bases left in between. The CDR3 nucleotides read TGTGCCAGCAGCGTAGCCAGGGCTGGGGCCAACGTCCTGACTTTC. Translation: CASSVARAGANVLTF.

This clone was counted between two and nine times. CDR3 bases: TGCAGCGCGACAAGGGAGGGGTATGGCTACACCTTC. This sequence encodes CSATREGYGYTF. This chain joins TRBV29-1 and TRBJ1-2, with D perhaps matching TRBD1 (5 bases). The V and J ends lost 7 bases and 5 bases respectively, with 14 bases between them. Germline V CDR1 and CDR2: SQVTM, ANQGSEA. This CDR3 comprises 12 residues.

V and J are TRBV5-4 and TRBJ2-5; TRBD1 agrees at 9 bases. The CDR3 extends over 15 amino acids. J lost 1 base, V lost 4 bases, and 5 bases had no gene match. Germline values: CDR1 SGHNT, CDR2 YYREEE (reference sequence). DNA for the CDR3: TGTGCCAGCAGCCCGACAGGGGGAAGCCAAGAGACCCAGTACTTC. It yields the protein CASSPTGGSQETQYF.

This clone was counted between two and nine times. The J gene is TRBJ1-6, the V gene TRBV11-2; D is perhaps TRBD1 (5 bases). Germline values: CDR1 SGHAT, CDR2 FQNNGV. CDR3 length equals 16 residues. Trimming left V 2 bases short and J 7 bases short, with 15 bases between. CDR3 loop: CASSLQGLLGNSPLHF. CDR3 bases: TGTGCCAGCAGCTTACAGGGTTTGTTGGGAAATTCACCCCTCCACTTT.

V and J are TRBV29-1 and TRBJ1-1; possibly TRBD1 for D (6 bases). V lost 3 bases, J lost 7 bases, and 15 bases lay in between. The CDR3 is 13 residues long. Germline-derived CDR1 and CDR2 are SQVTM and ANQGSEA. The CDR3 DNA is TGCAGCGTTGAGAGGCGCAGGGGTGATGAAGCTTTCTTT. As protein: CSVERRRGDEAFF.

The CDR3 is CASSPRIGQGLSPLHF. In DNA form, the CDR3 reads TGTGCCAGCAGTCCTCGTATAGGACAGGGGTTGTCACCCCTCCACTTT. The chain couples TRBV6-6 to TRBJ1-6; TRBD1 agrees at 9 bases. The CDR3 extends over 16 amino acids. Trimming took 5 bases from V and 10 from J; bases not matched to a gene: 12. Germline CDR1 is MNHNY and CDR2 is SVGAGI (reference sequence).

The rearrangement links TRBV10-3 to TRBJ1-2; D is ambiguous. The ends were cut back, 8 bases at V and 8 bases at J, with 15 bases in the middle. Per germline, CDR1 ENHRY and CDR2 SYGVKD. The CDR3 runs 12 residues. The CDR3 is CAISWLDEGYTF. The CDR3 coding sequence is TGTGCCATCTCCTGGCTAGACGAAGGCTACACCTTC.

The CDR3 bases are TGTGCCAGCAGCCCACAGACAGGGAACTCTGGAAACACCATATATTTT. Protein: CASSPQTGNSGNTIYF. This rearrangement joins TRBV9 to TRBJ1-3; 7 nucleotides agree with TRBD1. The trim removed 4 bases at V and 0 bases at J, leaving 7 bases unmatched. Germline V lookup: CDR1 SGDLS, CDR2 YYNGEE. This CDR3 is 16 amino acids long.

The chain has TRBV5-1 and TRBJ2-1; a possible D gene is TRBD2 (6 bases). The V end lost 1 base, the J end lost 4 bases, and 12 bases lay between the germline ends. The V gene's germline CDR1 is SGHRS and CDR2 YFSETQ. This CDR3 is 15 amino acids long. CDR3 region: CASSLNNGRYNEQFF. CDR3 coding DNA: TGCGCCAGCAGCTTGAATAACGGGAGATACAATGAGCAGTTCTTC.

This rearrangement joins TRBV5-1 to TRBJ2-7; the match to TRBD1 covers 8 bases. This CDR3 spans 14 amino acids. Germline CDR1 SGHRS, CDR2 YFSETQ. The V segment lost 1 base and the J segment 5 bases; nucleotides outside the gene matches: 5. DNA of the CDR3: TGCGCCAGCAGCTTGAGGCAGGGGGCCAACGAGCAGTACTTC. This codes for CASSLRQGANEQYF.

There are many counts of this clone. This chain uses TRBV13 with TRBJ1-2, with TRBD1 identical over 8 bases. Germline V lookup: CDR1 PRHDT, CDR2 FYEKMQ (reference sequence). The CDR3 sequence is 14 residues long. J gave up 2 bases and V 2 bases, and 1 base lay outside the gene matches. CDR3 sequence: CASSLRQGNYGYTF. Written as DNA, the CDR3 is TGTGCCAGCAGCTTAAGACAGGGGAACTATGGCTACACCTTC.

The gene calls are TRBV4-3 and TRBJ1-4; D possibly corresponds to TRBD1 (5 bases). Germline values: CDR1 LGHNA, CDR2 YSLEER. V lost 4 bases and J 6 bases, leaving 12 bases between the germline ends. This CDR3 is 14 amino acids long. The CDR3 is CASSPGPGDEKLFF. Here the CDR3 DNA reads TGCGCCAGCAGCCCGGGCCCGGGGGATGAAAAACTGTTTTTT.

The V and J genes are TRBV7-9 and TRBJ2-5; no clear D gene. With 1 base removed from V and 7 bases from J, the gap between germline ends came to 16 bases. Germline CDR1 reads SEHNR; CDR2 reads FQNEAQ (reference sequence). This CDR3 has 15 amino acids. CDR3 in DNA: TGTGCCAGCAGCTTAGATTCGGTCTCGCCAGGGACCCAGTACTTC. It yields the protein CASSLDSVSPGTQYF.

In this sample, this clone turned up many times. The rearrangement uses TRBV27 and TRBJ1-1; no clear D. Germline V CDR1 and CDR2: MNHEY, SMNVEV (reference sequence). The CDR3 has 13 amino acids. V shed 6 bases and J shed 6 bases, with 14 bases lying between them. CDR3 sequence: CASSPTPAAEAFF. The DNA for the CDR3 is TGTGCCAGCAGCCCTACCCCGGCGGCTGAAGCTTTCTTT.

The gene calls are TRBV11-2 and TRBJ1-3, with 9 positions matching TRBD1. With V trimmed by 4 bases and J by 2 bases, 3 bases remained unmatched. This CDR3 is 15 amino acids long. Germline-derived CDR1 and CDR2 are SGHAT and FQNNGV. CDR3: CASSYRDRAGNTIYF. The CDR3 region has the DNA TGTGCCAGCAGCTACCGGGACAGGGCTGGAAACACCATATATTTT.

V is TRBV29-1 and J is TRBJ2-4; D is possibly TRBD2 (5 bases). Germline V gene sequence: CDR1 SQVTM, CDR2 ANQGSEA. Trimming took off 7 bases at V and 5 bases at J, with 6 bases between the two ends. The CDR3 loop spans 10 amino acids. The CDR3 sequence is CSAGENIQYF. Here the CDR3 DNA reads TGCAGCGCCGGGGAAAACATTCAGTACTTC.

This clone came up a few times. The CDR3 bases are TGTGCCAGCAGCTACGTTAGAGGGCACTACGAGCAGTACTTC. Residues: CASSYVRGHYEQYF. The V call is TRBV28, the J call TRBJ2-7; D may be TRBD2 (5 bases). CDR1 and CDR2 from the germline V gene are MDHEN and SYDVKM. The CDR3 contains 14 residues. V was trimmed by 6 bases and J by 3 bases, leaving 15 bases between them.

This clone was counted once. The J gene is TRBJ1-1, the V gene TRBV5-4, with D perhaps matching TRBD1 (6 bases). The germline V and J ends were trimmed by 0 bases and 0 bases, with 9 bases remaining between them. From germline, CDR1 is SGHNT and CDR2 YYREEE (reference sequence). CDR3 length: 15 amino acids. CDR3 bases: TGTGCCAGCAGCTTGGCGGGGGGGCTGAACACTGAAGCTTTCTTT. Translating it yields CASSLAGGLNTEAFF.

This clone has only a few counts. This chain connects TRBV5-1 to TRBJ2-1, with 7 nucleotides matching TRBD2. CDR1 and CDR2 (germline): SGHRS, YFSETQ. V gave up 1 base and J gave up 1 base; unmatched junction bases: 2. This CDR3 spans 15 amino acids. CDR3 amino acids: CASSLSSGSYNEQFF. CDR3 DNA: TGCGCCAGCAGCTTGTCTAGCGGTTCCTACAATGAGCAGTTCTTC.

The genes are TRBV7-9 and TRBJ2-5; a possible D gene is TRBD2 (5 bases). The CDR3 has 14 amino acids. From germline, CDR1 is SEHNR and CDR2 FQNEAQ (reference sequence). Trimming pared 3 bases from V and 1 base from J, leaving 9 bases between. CDR3 amino acids: CASSFWAGQETQYF. The DNA of the CDR3 is TGTGCCAGCAGCTTCTGGGCGGGCCAAGAGACCCAGTACTTC.

In this sample, this clone turned up once. V gene TRBV28 combines with J gene TRBJ1-5; D is uncertain. Trimming removed 6 bases from V and 7 bases from J, with 16 bases in between. This CDR3 has 14 amino acids. Germline V CDR1 and CDR2: MDHEN, SYDVKM. The chain's CDR3 is CASSPVRGTQPQHF. The DNA of the CDR3 is TGTGCCAGCAGCCCGGTCCGGGGTACACAGCCCCAGCATTTT.